This T cell receptor (beta chain) is drawn from a study of glioma-infiltrating T cells. This clonotype was recorded a few times. Amplification of TCR alpha and beta CDR3 regions from RNA used iRepertoire nested multiplex PCR. Tissue mRNA or PBMC total RNA, roughly 95-400 ng, went into one-step reverse transcription and amplification. In TCRdb, the multiplex PCR reads were re-called with MiXCR into one record per CDR3 protein. Seen here are about 89,000 distinct CDR3 sequences, about 23% observed once, and the top ten hold about 6.6%. With 2 bases removed from V and 2 bases from J, the gap between germline ends came to 11 bases. Per germline, CDR1 MGHRA and CDR2 YSYEKL. This CDR3 contains 15 residues.

The source of this sequence is a human donor with low-grade glioma or glioblastoma, undergoing nonglioma brain surgery, or in good health (not recorded which). V and J are TRBV4-1 and TRBJ2-3; no clear D gene. The sequencing sample was made of glioma tissue, nonneoplastic brain tissue, or PBMCs (not recorded which). CDR3 nucleotide sequence: TGCGCCAGCAGCCAAAGTACAGATTACACAGATACGCAGTATTTT. Translated, it gives CASSQSTDYTDTQYF.